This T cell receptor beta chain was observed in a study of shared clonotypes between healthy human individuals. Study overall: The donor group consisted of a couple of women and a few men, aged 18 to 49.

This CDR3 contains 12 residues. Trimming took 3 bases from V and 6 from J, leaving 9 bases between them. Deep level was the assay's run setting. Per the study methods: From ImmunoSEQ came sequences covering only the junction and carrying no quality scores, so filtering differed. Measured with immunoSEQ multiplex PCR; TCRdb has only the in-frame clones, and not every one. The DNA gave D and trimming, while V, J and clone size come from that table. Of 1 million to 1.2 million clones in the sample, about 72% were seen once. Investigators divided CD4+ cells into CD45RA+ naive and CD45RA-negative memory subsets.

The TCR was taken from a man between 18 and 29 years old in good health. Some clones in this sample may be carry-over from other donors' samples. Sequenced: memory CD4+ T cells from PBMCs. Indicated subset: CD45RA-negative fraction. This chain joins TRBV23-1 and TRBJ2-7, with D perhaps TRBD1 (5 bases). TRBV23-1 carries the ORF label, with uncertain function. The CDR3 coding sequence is TGCGCCAGCAGTCATCAGGGAAGCGAGCAGTACTTC. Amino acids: CASSHQGSEQYF.